A selection of T cell receptor beta chains follows, all from one sample in a study of cytomegalovirus exposure and HLA in healthy donors. Here immunoSEQ multiplex PCR was the method, and the copy in TCRdb shows in-frame clones only, minus some. The table shows 92,000 or so clones, with about 66% occurring only once. The sample taken for sequencing was PBMCs. The receptors here all came from a woman aged 45-60 years in good health and CMV-seropositive. The conserved cysteine and the conserved F or W are not part of the CDR3 here. A D gene is named only where the DNA matches it firmly.

d_gene	v_gene	CDR3aa
NA	TRBV30	AWSPGAGYEQY
NA	TRBV6-1	ASRAEDNEQF
NA	TRBV7-9	ASSLQSYTEAF
NA	TRBV6-1	ASSEALGGTNTEAF
NA	TRBV28	ASSPRDVGYEQY
NA	TRBV5-6	ASSFAGKEYEQY
NA	TRBV4-2	ASSQDVVGAEGYT
NA	TRBV7-9	ASSLRAGELF
TRBD1	TRBV19	ASEDRTNYGYT
NA	TRBV28	ASSLEGLYNSPLH
NA	TRBV27	ASSLYRDFNSPLH
TRBD1	TRBV27	ASRGTANTEAF
NA	TRBV7-9	SSSPAGYT
TRBD1	TRBV30	AWDRGRDTEAF
TRBD1	TRBV2	ASSLSGGWNEQY
NA	TRBV4-1	ASSQGKIGATNQPQH
NA	TRBV5-1	ASSLVAGSNSPLH
NA	TRBV21-1	ASSRQGVCNQPQH
TRBD1	TRBV5-1	ASSEQGGETQY
NA	TRBV4-2	ASSREQGPLWEQF
NA	TRBV7-9	ASSFGDTEAF
TRBD1	TRBV7-7	ASSYGQGPSYEQY